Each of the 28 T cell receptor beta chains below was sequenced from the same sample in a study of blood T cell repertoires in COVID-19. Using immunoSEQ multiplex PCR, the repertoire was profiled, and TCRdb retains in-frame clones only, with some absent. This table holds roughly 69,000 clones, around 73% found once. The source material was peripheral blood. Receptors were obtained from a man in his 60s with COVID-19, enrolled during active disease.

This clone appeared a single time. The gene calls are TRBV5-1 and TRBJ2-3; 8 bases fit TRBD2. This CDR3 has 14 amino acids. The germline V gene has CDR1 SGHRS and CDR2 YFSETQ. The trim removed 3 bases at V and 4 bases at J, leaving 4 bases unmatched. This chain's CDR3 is CASSWTSTPDTQYF. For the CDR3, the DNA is TGCGCCAGCAGCTGGACTAGCACCCCAGATACGCAGTATTTT.

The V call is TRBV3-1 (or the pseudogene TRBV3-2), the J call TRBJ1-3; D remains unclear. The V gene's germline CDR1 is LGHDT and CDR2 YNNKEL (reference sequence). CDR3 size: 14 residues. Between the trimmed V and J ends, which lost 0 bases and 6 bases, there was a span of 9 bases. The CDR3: CASSQDGQENTIYF. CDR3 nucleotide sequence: TGTGCCAGCAGCCAAGATGGGCAGGAAAACACCATATATTTT.

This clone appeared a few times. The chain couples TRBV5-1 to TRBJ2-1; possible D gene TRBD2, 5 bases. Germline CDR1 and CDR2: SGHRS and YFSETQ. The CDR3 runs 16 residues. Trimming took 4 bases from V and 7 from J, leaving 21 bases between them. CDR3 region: CASSNNLAPHVNEQFF. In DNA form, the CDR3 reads TGCGCCAGCAGCAATAATCTAGCCCCCCACGTGAATGAGCAGTTCTTC.

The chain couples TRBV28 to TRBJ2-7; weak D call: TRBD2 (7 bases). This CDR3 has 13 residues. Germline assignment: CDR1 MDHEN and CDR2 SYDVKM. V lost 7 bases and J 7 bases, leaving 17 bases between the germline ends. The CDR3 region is CASIRGGAKEQYF. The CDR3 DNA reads TGTGCCAGCATCCGAGGGGGGGCGAAAGAGCAGTACTTC.

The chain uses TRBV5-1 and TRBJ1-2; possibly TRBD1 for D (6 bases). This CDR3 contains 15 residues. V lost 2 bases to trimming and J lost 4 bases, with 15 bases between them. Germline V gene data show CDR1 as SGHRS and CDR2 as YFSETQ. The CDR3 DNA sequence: TGCGCCAGCAGCTTCGGACAGAGGGATGTCTATGGCTACACCTTC. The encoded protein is CASSFGQRDVYGYTF.

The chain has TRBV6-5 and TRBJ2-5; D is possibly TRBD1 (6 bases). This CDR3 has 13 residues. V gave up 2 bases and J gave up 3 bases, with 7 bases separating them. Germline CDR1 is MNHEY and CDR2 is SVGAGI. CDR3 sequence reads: CASSYPGEETQYF. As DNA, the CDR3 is TGTGCCAGCAGTTACCCAGGGGAAGAGACCCAGTACTTC.

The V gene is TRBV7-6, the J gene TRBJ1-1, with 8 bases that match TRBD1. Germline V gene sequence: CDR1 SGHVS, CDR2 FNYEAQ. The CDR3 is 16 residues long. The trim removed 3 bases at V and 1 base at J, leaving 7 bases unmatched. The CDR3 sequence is CASSFPTGASNTEAFF. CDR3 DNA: TGTGCCAGCAGCTTCCCGACAGGGGCTTCGAACACTGAAGCTTTCTTT.

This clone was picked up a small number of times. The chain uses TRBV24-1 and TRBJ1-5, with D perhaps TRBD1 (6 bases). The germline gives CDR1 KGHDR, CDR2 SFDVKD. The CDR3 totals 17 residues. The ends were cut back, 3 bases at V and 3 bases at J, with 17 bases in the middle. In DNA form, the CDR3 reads TGTGCCACCAGTGATGCAGGGACACCGTCGGTCAATCAGCCCCAGCATTTT. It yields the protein CATSDAGTPSVNQPQHF.

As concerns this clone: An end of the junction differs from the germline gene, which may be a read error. Here the CDR3 DNA reads TGTGCCGGGAGCCTAGCGGGAGGAGGCCTGGGCAGTAGGCAGTACTTC. Protein: CAGSLAGGGLGSRQYF. This chain connects TRBV30 to TRBJ2-7; 11 nucleotides match TRBD2. CDR1 GTSNPN and CDR2 SVGIG come from the germline V gene (reference sequence). The CDR3 covers 16 residues.

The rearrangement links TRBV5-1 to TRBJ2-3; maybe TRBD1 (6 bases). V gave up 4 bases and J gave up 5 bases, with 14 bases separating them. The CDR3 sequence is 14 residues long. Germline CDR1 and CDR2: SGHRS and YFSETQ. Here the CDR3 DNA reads TGCGCCAGCAGCATCGGGACAATGGGAGATACGCAGTATTTT. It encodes CASSIGTMGDTQYF.

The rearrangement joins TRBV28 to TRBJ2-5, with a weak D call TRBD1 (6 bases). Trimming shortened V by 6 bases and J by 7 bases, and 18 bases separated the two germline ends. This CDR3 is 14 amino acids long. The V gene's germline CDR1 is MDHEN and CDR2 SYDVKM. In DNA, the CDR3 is TGTGCCAGCAGCCGGTCTGGGGGCCGGGGGACCCAGTACTTC. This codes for CASSRSGGRGTQYF.

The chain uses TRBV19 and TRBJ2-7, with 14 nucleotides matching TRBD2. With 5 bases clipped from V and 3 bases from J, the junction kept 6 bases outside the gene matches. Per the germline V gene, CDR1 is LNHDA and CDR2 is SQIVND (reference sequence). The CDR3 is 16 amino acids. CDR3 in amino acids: CASSPGLAGVLYEQYF. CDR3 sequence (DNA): TGTGCCAGTAGTCCGGGACTAGCGGGAGTTCTCTACGAGCAGTACTTC.

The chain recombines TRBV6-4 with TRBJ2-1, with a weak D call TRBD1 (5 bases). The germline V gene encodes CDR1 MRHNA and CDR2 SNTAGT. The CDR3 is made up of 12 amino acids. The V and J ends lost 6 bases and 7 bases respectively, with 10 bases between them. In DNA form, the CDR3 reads TGTGCCAGCAGAGGGGCGCGGAATGAGCAGTTCTTC. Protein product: CASRGARNEQFF.

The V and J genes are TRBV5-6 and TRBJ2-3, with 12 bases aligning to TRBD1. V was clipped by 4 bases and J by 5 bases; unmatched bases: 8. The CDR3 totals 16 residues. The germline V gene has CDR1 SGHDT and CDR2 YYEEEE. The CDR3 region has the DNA TGTGCCAGCAGCGCTGGGACAGGGGGCACGGGAGATACGCAGTATTTT. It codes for CASSAGTGGTGDTQYF. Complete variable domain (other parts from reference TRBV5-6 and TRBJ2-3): DAGVTQSPTHLIKTRGQQVTLRCSPKSGHDTVSWYQQALGQGPQFIFQYYEEEERQRGNFPDRFSGHQFPNYSSELNVNALLLGDSALYLCASSAGTGGTGDTQYFGPGTRLTVL.

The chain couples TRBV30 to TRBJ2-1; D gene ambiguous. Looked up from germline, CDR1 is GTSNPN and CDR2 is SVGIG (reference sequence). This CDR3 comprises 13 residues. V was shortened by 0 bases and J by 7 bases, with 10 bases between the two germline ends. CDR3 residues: CAWSVADLNEQFF. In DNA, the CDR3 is TGTGCCTGGAGTGTTGCAGATTTGAATGAGCAGTTCTTC.

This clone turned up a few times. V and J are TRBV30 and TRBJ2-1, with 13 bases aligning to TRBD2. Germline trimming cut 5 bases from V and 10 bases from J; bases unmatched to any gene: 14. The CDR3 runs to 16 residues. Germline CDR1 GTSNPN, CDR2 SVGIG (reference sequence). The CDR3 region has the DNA TGTGCCTGGGCGACGATGGTGGGACTAGCGGGGCTGGAGCAGTTCTTC. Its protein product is CAWATMVGLAGLEQFF.

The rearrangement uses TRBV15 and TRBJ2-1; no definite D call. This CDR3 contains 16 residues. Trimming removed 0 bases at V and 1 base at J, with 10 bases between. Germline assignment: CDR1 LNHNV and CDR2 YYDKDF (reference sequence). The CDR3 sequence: CATSRDQRLSYNEQFF. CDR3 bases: TGTGCCACCAGCAGAGATCAGAGGTTGTCCTACAATGAGCAGTTCTTC.

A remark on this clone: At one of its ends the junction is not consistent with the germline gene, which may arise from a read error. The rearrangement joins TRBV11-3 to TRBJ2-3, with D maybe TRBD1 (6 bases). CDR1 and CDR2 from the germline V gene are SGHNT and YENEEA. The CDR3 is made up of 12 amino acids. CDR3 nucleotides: TGTGCCAGCAGCCCCCGGACAGAAACGCAGTATTTT. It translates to CASSPRTETQYF.

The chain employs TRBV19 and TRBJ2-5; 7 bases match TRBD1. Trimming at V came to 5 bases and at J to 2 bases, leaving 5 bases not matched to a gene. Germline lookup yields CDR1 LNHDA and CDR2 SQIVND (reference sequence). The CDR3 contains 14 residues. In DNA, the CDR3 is TGTGCCAGTAGTGAGGGACAGCAACAAGAGACCCAGTACTTC. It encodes CASSEGQQQETQYF.

CDR3: CASRQQGAGGNSPLHF. The CDR3 region has the DNA TGTGCCAGCAGGCAACAGGGGGCTGGTGGTAATTCACCCCTCCACTTT. V usage is TRBV5-5 and J usage is TRBJ1-6; 9 bases are a match to TRBD1. The germline V gene has CDR1 SGHKS and CDR2 YYEKEE (reference sequence). J was trimmed by 6 bases and V by 5 bases; bases with no gene match: 9. The CDR3 runs 16 residues.

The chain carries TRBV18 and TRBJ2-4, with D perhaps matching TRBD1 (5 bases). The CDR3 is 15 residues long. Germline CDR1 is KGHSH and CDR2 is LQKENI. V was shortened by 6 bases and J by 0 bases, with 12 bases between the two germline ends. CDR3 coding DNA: TGTGCCAGCTCCCCCTTAGGGGAAGCCAAAAACATTCAGTACTTC. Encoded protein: CASSPLGEAKNIQYF.

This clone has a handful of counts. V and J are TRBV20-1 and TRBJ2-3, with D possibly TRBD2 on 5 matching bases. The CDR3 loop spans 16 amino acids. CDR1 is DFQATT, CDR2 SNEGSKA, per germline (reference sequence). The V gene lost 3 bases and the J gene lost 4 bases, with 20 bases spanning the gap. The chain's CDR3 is CSASERTGLRADTQYF. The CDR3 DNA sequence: TGCAGTGCTAGTGAGAGGACGGGGTTAAGGGCAGATACGCAGTATTTT.

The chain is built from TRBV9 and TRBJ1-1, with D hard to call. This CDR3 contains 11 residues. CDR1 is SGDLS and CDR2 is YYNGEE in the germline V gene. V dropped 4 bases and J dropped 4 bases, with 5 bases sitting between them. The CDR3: CASSPGTEAFF. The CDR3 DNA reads TGTGCCAGCAGCCCGGGCACTGAAGCTTTCTTT.

The CDR3 DNA reads as TGTGCCAGCAGTGGCCGCCCCTCCTACGAGCAGTACTTC. This translates into CASSGRPSYEQYF. The chain uses TRBV27 and TRBJ2-7; D gene ambiguous. Germline CDR1 and CDR2: MNHEY and SMNVEV (reference sequence). V lost 5 bases to trimming and J lost 0 bases, with 8 bases between them. CDR3 length equals 13 residues.

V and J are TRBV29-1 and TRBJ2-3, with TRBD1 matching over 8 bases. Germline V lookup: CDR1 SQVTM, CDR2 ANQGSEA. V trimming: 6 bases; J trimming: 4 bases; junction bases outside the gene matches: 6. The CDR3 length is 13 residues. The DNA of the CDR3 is TGCAGCGTGCGACACAGGGGGGCAGATACGCAGTATTTT. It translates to CSVRHRGADTQYF.

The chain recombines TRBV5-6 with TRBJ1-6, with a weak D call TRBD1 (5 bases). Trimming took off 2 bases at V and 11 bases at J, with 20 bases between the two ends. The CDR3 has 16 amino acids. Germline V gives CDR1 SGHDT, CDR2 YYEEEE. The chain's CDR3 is CASSFRGTGGRTPLHF. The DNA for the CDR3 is TGTGCCAGCAGCTTCCGCGGGACCGGGGGTAGGACACCCCTCCACTTT.

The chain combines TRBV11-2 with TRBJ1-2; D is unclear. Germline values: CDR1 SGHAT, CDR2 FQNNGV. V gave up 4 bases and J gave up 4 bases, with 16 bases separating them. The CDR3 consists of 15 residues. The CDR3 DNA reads TGTGCCAGCAGCTCACCAACCAGGCCAGGCTATGGCTACACCTTC. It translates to CASSSPTRPGYGYTF.

The CDR3 here is CASSPGVGLHNEQFF. The CDR3 DNA sequence: TGTGCCAGCAGCCCGGGAGTCGGGTTACACAATGAGCAGTTCTTC. The rearrangement links TRBV7-9 to TRBJ2-1; tentatively, D is TRBD2 (6 bases). CDR3 length: 15 residues. V was pared by 5 bases and J by 5 bases, with 16 bases between. Germline V gene sequence: CDR1 SEHNR, CDR2 FQNEAQ (reference sequence).